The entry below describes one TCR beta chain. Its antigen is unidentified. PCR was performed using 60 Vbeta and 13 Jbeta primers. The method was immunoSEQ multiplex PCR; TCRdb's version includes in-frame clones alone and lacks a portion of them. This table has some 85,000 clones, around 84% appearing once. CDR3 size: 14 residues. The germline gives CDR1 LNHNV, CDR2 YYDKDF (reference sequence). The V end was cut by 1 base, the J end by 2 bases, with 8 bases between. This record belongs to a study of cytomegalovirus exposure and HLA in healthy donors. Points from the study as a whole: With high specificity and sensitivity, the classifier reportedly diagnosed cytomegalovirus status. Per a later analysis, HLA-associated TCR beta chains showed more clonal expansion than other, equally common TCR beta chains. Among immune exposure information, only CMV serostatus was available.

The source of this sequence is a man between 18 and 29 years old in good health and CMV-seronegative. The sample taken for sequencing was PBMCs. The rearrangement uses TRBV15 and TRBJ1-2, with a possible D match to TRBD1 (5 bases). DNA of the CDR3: TGTGCCACCAGCAGAGTTCCAGGGAACTATGGCTACACCTTC. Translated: CATSRVPGNYGYTF. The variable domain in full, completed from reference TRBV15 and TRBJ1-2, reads DAMVIQNPRYQVTQFGKPVTLSCSQTLNHNVMYWYQQKSSQAPKLLFHYYDKDFNNEADTPDNFQSRRPNTSFCFLDIRSPGLGDTAMYLCATSRVPGNYGYTFGSGTRLTVV.